The clone carrying this T cell receptor beta chain showed up many times. What it binds is unknown. Unique molecular identifiers were affixed to single, distinct cDNA molecules. A single record per CDR3 protein comes from TCRdb applying MiXCR to the 5' RACE reads. The data contain approximately 23,000 distinct CDR3 sequences, around 4.5% of them singletons. The sample is drawn from a study of early T cells in non-severe SARS-CoV-2 infection. Study observations and caveats: Anti-spike CD8 responses were favored in VDJdb matching, and private and CD4 specificities were missed.

There are 13 residues in the CDR3. V was clipped by 4 bases and J by 2 bases, with 9 bases between them. The rearrangement uses TRBV12-3 or TRBV12-4 and TRBJ2-7; no clear D. This TCR was sampled from an adult who was a healthcare worker with PCR-confirmed SARS-CoV-2 infection or an uninfected control (not recorded which). The material sequenced was whole blood. DNA of the CDR3: TGTGCCAGCAGTTCGCTACCGGCCTACGAGCAGTACTTC. It specifies CASSSLPAYEQYF.